The 27 T cell receptor beta chains presented below share a single source sample, sequenced in a study of shared clonotypes between healthy human individuals. Sequencing used immunoSEQ multiplex PCR; TCRdb keeps in-frame clones, though not all of them. The sample includes millions of clones, about 92% of them seen just once. Sequencing used naive CD4+ T cells from PBMCs. Noted subset: CD45RA+ positively selected. Source of these receptors: a man aged 18-30 years in good health. Some clones in this sample may be carry-over from other donors' samples.

This chain links TRBV5-1 with TRBJ2-1; maybe TRBD2 (6 bases). Per germline, CDR1 SGHRS and CDR2 YFSETQ. Trimming removed 4 bases at V and 9 bases at J, with 14 bases between. The length of the CDR3 is 13 residues. The CDR3 loop is CASSDVGGFEQFF. CDR3 bases: TGCGCCAGCAGCGACGTGGGGGGATTTGAGCAGTTCTTC. The whole variable domain, filled in from reference TRBV5-1 and TRBJ2-1, reads KAGVTQTPRYLIKTRGQQVTLSCSPISGHRSVSWYQQTPGQGLQFLFEYFSETQRNKGNFPGRFSGRQFSNSRSEMNVSTLELGDSALYLCASSDVGGFEQFFGPGTRLTVL.

The chain recombines TRBV7-2 with TRBJ1-1, with D uncertain. CDR3 length: 14 amino acids. The V and J ends lost 1 base and 1 base respectively, with 7 bases between them. CDR1 is SGHTA and CDR2 is FQGNSA in the germline V gene. The CDR3 spells CASSLESANTEAFF. Written as DNA, the CDR3 is TGTGCCAGCAGCTTAGAGTCGGCGAACACTGAAGCTTTCTTT. Together with reference TRBV7-2 and TRBJ1-1, the CDR3 gives the full variable domain: GAGVSQSPSNKVTEKGKDVELRCDPISGHTALYWYRQSLGQGLEFLIYFQGNSAPDKSGLPSDRFSAERTGGSVSTLTIQRTQQEDSAVYLCASSLESANTEAFFGQGTRLTVV.

V usage is TRBV18 and J usage is TRBJ2-2; TRBD2 agrees at 7 bases. CDR3 length equals 23 residues. Germline loops: CDR1 KGHSH, CDR2 LQKENI. The J segment lost 0 bases and the V segment lost 0 bases, leaving 22 bases of the junction unmatched. CDR3 coding DNA: TGTGCCAGCTCACCACCGTCCATGGGAGGGATCCCCCTTCTTAGGCCGAACACCGGGGAGCTGTTTTTT. The encoded protein is CASSPPSMGGIPLLRPNTGELFF.

The chain employs TRBV9 and TRBJ2-7; a possible D gene is TRBD2 (5 bases). Trimming shortened V by 4 bases and J by 2 bases, and 13 bases separated the two germline ends. Germline loops: CDR1 SGDLS, CDR2 YYNGEE. The CDR3 has 14 amino acids. The CDR3, as DNA: TGTGCCAGCAGCCGAGGTGAGGGTCCCTACGAGCAGTACTTC. Residues: CASSRGEGPYEQYF.

The rearrangement uses TRBV13 and TRBJ1-1; 9 positions agree with TRBD1. This CDR3 has 16 amino acids. V shed 0 bases and J 4 bases; nucleotides not matched to a gene: 6. CDR1 is PRHDT, CDR2 FYEKMQ, per germline (reference sequence). CDR3 DNA sequence: TGTGCCAGCAGCTTAGGTTGGGGACAGGGAGCCACTGAAGCTTTCTTT. Protein sequence: CASSLGWGQGATEAFF.

The J gene is TRBJ1-2, the V gene TRBV29-1; D is perhaps TRBD1 (6 bases). The V end was cut by 5 bases, the J end by 2 bases, with 15 bases between. Germline CDR1 and CDR2: SQVTM and ANQGSEA. The CDR3 loop spans 14 amino acids. The CDR3 region is CSVPKGGGNYGYTF. CDR3 nucleotides: TGCAGCGTTCCGAAAGGGGGGGGCAACTATGGCTACACCTTC.

The chain employs TRBV30 and TRBJ2-3, with 12 bases that match TRBD2. Germline CDR1 is GTSNPN and CDR2 is SVGIG (reference sequence). J lost 13 bases, V lost 3 bases, and 14 bases had no gene match. The CDR3 spans 15 residues. CDR3 protein: CAWSQTSGRTPQEYF. CDR3 nucleotides: TGTGCCTGGAGCCAAACTAGCGGGAGGACCCCGCAAGAGTATTTT.

The genes are TRBV18 and TRBJ1-5; D ambiguous. The germline V and J ends were trimmed by 3 bases and 3 bases, with 9 bases remaining between them. This CDR3 has 14 residues. The germline V gene has CDR1 KGHSH and CDR2 LQKENI. CDR3 protein: CASSPVGVNQPQHF. The CDR3 DNA is TGTGCCAGCTCACCCGTCGGGGTCAATCAGCCCCAGCATTTT. Complete variable domain (other parts from reference TRBV18 and TRBJ1-5): NAGVMQNPRHLVRRRGQEARLRCSPMKGHSHVYWYRQLPEEGLKFMVYLQKENIIDESGMPKERFSAEFPKEGPSILRIQQVVRGDSAAYFCASSPVGVNQPQHFGDGTRLSIL.

The chain carries TRBV9 and TRBJ2-7, with D possibly matching TRBD2 (6 bases). The CDR3 has 15 amino acids. Germline-derived CDR1 and CDR2 are SGDLS and YYNGEE. Trimming cost V 6 bases and J 7 bases, with 23 bases left between them. The CDR3 DNA reads TGTGCCAGCACCCAATCCGGGACTCTCGAAGAAGAGCAGTACTTC. It translates to CASTQSGTLEEEQYF.

J is TRBJ2-7 and V is TRBV5-4; TRBD2 agrees at 16 bases. J gave up 6 bases and V 3 bases, and 9 bases lay outside the gene matches. The CDR3 spans 17 residues. Germline V gene lookup returns CDR1 SGHNT and CDR2 YYREEE (reference sequence). CDR3 loop: CASSSGTSGRANLEQYF. The CDR3 bases are TGTGCCAGCAGCTCGGGGACTAGCGGGAGGGCCAACCTCGAGCAGTACTTC.

This sequence joins TRBV11-3 and TRBJ1-3, with D maybe TRBD1 (6 bases). With 3 bases removed from V and 0 bases from J, the gap between germline ends came to 9 bases. CDR1 is SGHNT and CDR2 is YENEEA in the germline V gene. There are 15 residues in the CDR3. CDR3 DNA: TGTGCCAGCAGCTTCGGACAGTACTCTGGAAACACCATATATTTT. Translation: CASSFGQYSGNTIYF.

The rearrangement joins TRBV5-4 to TRBJ2-4, with 13 bases lining up with TRBD2. Germline V gene lookup returns CDR1 SGHNT and CDR2 YYREEE (reference sequence). The junction had 5 bases not matched to a gene; V was cut back by 4 bases and J by 4 bases. CDR3 length: 16 amino acids. The CDR3, as DNA: TGTGCCAGCAGCGGTCAACTAGCGGGAGGGAAAAACATTCAGTACTTC. This encodes CASSGQLAGGKNIQYF.

The J gene is TRBJ2-5, the V gene TRBV18, with 9 bases fitting TRBD2. CDR1 and CDR2 (germline): KGHSH, LQKENI. The CDR3 is 16 amino acids. V gave up 3 bases and J gave up 2 bases; unmatched junction bases: 7. The CDR3 loop is CASSPWASGNQETQYF. As DNA, the CDR3 is TGTGCCAGCTCACCTTGGGCTAGCGGGAATCAAGAGACCCAGTACTTC.

This clone was detected only a few times. This sequence joins TRBV5-1 and TRBJ2-2; no clear D. V lost 6 bases, J lost 8 bases, and 11 bases lay in between. CDR1 is SGHRS, CDR2 YFSETQ, per germline. CDR3 length: 12 residues. For the CDR3, the DNA is TGCGCCAGCAATGCTGGTTTTGGGGAGCTGTTTTTT. Its protein is CASNAGFGELFF.

The chain recombines TRBV6-6 with TRBJ2-7; 9 bases fit TRBD1. V dropped 11 bases and J dropped 2; count of bases not matched to a gene: 7. In germline, CDR1 is MNHNY, CDR2 SVGAGI (reference sequence). The CDR3 contains 13 residues. The CDR3 sequence: CAGGQGPTYEQYF. In DNA form, the CDR3 reads TGTGCCGGCGGACAGGGGCCAACCTACGAGCAGTACTTC.

This clone was recorded a few times. The chain joins TRBV19 to TRBJ1-1, with a tentative D call TRBD1 (6 bases). The CDR3 is made up of 17 amino acids. The V gene's germline CDR1 is LNHDA and CDR2 SQIVND (reference sequence). The ends were cut back, 3 bases at V and 2 bases at J, with 19 bases in the middle. Written as DNA, the CDR3 is TGTGCCAGTAGTATCCCTCGAACAGGGCTCCCTAACACTGAAGCTTTCTTT. It specifies CASSIPRTGLPNTEAFF.

This CDR3 reads CASSGHPGGRTETQYF. The CDR3 DNA sequence: TGCGCCAGCAGCGGACATCCTGGCGGGAGAACGGAGACCCAGTACTTC. The J gene is TRBJ2-5, the V gene TRBV5-1; 7 nucleotides line up with TRBD2. This CDR3 contains 16 residues. Germline CDR1 reads SGHRS; CDR2 reads YFSETQ. V dropped 4 bases and J dropped 5; count of bases not matched to a gene: 14.

V usage is TRBV19 and J usage is TRBJ1-2; D is possibly TRBD1 (5 bases). Per the germline V gene, CDR1 is LNHDA and CDR2 is SQIVND (reference sequence). V lost 6 bases and J lost 4, with 24 bases in between. This CDR3 comprises 17 residues. CDR3 coding DNA: TGTGCCAGTAGGATCGGGCAGCGCAGGGATGAGAGCTATGGCTACACCTTC. It yields the protein CASRIGQRRDESYGYTF.

V is TRBV2 and J is TRBJ1-1; D not resolved. This CDR3 spans 13 amino acids. The V end lost 9 bases, the J end lost 6 bases, and 17 bases lay between the germline ends. Germline values: CDR1 SNHLY, CDR2 FYNNEI. DNA for the CDR3: TGTGCCAGTTACCTGCGCGGGTTTTCTGAAGCTTTCTTT. Amino acids: CASYLRGFSEAFF. The complete variable domain, with remaining parts taken from reference TRBV2 and TRBJ1-1, reads EPEVTQTPSHQVTQMGQEVILRCVPISNHLYFYWYRQILGQKVEFLVSFYNNEISEKSEIFDDQFSVERPDGSNFTLKIRSTKLEDSAMYFCASYLRGFSEAFFGQGTRLTVV.

The rearrangement joins TRBV18 to TRBJ2-7; 8 bases align to TRBD1. CDR3 length: 14 amino acids. Germline lookup yields CDR1 KGHSH and CDR2 LQKENI. V lost 7 bases to trimming and J lost 0 bases; unmatched junction nucleotides: 5. CDR3 residues: CASLGQASSYEQYF. CDR3 nucleotides: TGTGCCAGCTTGGGACAGGCGAGCTCCTACGAGCAGTACTTC. The complete variable domain, with remaining parts taken from reference TRBV18 and TRBJ2-7, reads NAGVMQNPRHLVRRRGQEARLRCSPMKGHSHVYWYRQLPEEGLKFMVYLQKENIIDESGMPKERFSAEFPKEGPSILRIQQVVRGDSAAYFCASLGQASSYEQYFGPGTRLTVT.

The V and J genes are TRBV5-5 and TRBJ2-1, with D hard to call. Trimming took 4 bases from V and 3 from J, leaving 2 bases between them. Germline CDR1 SGHKS, CDR2 YYEKEE (reference sequence). This CDR3 has 11 amino acids. Written as DNA, the CDR3 is TGTGCCAGCAGCGTCTACAATGAGCAGTTCTTC. This translates into CASSVYNEQFF.

The rearrangement uses TRBV19 and TRBJ1-2; D remains ambiguous. This CDR3 spans 13 amino acids. Germline assignment: CDR1 LNHDA and CDR2 SQIVND (reference sequence). The V end was cut by 10 bases, the J end by 3 bases, with 15 bases between. DNA for the CDR3: TGTGCCATCCATCCCACGGGATACTATGGCTACACCTTC. Translated: CAIHPTGYYGYTF.

This clone was recorded only once. The chain carries TRBV11-2 and TRBJ2-1; D is uncertain. Deletions cut 0 bases from V and 7 bases from J, with 10 bases between. The CDR3 covers 14 residues. Germline loops: CDR1 SGHAT, CDR2 FQNNGV. The CDR3 reads CASSLDRWRNEQFF. In DNA, the CDR3 is TGTGCCAGCAGCTTAGATCGGTGGCGTAATGAGCAGTTCTTC.

The chain combines TRBV30 with TRBJ1-4; tentative D call: TRBD1 (5 bases). The CDR3 is 13 residues long. Germline V CDR1 and CDR2: GTSNPN, SVGIG (reference sequence). Between the trimmed V and J ends, which lost 0 bases and 7 bases, there was a span of 9 bases. The CDR3 nucleotides are TGTGCCTGGAGTGTAAGAGGGGCTGAAAAACTGTTTTTT. Translating gives CAWSVRGAEKLFF.

The genes are TRBV11-1 and TRBJ1-3; D remains unclear. This CDR3 has 18 residues. Germline loops: CDR1 SGHAT, CDR2 FQDESV (reference sequence). The V gene lost 5 bases and the J gene lost 0 bases, with 20 bases spanning the gap. CDR3 loop: CASSDPYDGDPSGNTIYF. The CDR3 DNA reads as TGTGCCAGCAGCGATCCTTATGACGGTGACCCCTCTGGAAACACCATATATTTT.

This clone was recorded once. The rearrangement links TRBV28 to TRBJ1-1; D is unclear. The germline CDR1 and CDR2 sequences are MDHEN and SYDVKM. V shed 3 bases and J shed 6 bases, with 14 bases lying between them. The CDR3 sequence is 14 residues long. The CDR3 DNA reads as TGTGCCAGCAGTTTTGGATCCCGGCGCGCTGAAGCTTTCTTT. Amino acid sequence: CASSFGSRRAEAFF.

J is TRBJ2-1 and V is TRBV5-1; maybe TRBD2 (6 bases). Germline lookup yields CDR1 SGHRS and CDR2 YFSETQ. Trimming removed 1 base from V and 6 bases from J, with 23 bases in between. The CDR3 is 18 amino acids. CDR3 region: CASSLSRDGSGLFNEQFF. CDR3 coding DNA: TGCGCCAGCAGCTTGTCGAGGGACGGGAGCGGGTTATTCAATGAGCAGTTCTTC.